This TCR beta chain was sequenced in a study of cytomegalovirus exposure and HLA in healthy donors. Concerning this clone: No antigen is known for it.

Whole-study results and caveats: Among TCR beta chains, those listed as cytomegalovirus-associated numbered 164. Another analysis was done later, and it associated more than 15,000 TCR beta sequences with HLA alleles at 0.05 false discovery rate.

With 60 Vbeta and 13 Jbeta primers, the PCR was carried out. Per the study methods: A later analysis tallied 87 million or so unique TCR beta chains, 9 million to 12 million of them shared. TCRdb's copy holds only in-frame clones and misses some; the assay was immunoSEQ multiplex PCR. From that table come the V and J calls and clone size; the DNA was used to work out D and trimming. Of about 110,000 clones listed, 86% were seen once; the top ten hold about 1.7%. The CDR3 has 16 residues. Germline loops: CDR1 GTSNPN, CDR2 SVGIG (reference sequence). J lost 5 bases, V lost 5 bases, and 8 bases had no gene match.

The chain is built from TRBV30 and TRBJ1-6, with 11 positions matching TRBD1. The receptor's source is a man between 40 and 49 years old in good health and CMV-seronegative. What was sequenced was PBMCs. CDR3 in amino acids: CAWVSMDRGHNSPLHF. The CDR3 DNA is TGTGCCTGGGTATCCATGGACAGGGGGCATAATTCACCCCTCCACTTT. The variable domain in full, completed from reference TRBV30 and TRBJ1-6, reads SQTIHQWPATLVQPVGSPLSLECTVEGTSNPNLYWYRQAAGRGLQLLFYSVGIGQISSEVPQNLSASRPQDRQFILSSKKLLLSDSGFYLCAWVSMDRGHNSPLHFGNGTRLTVT.